The source of this TCR beta chain is a study of blood T cells in healthy people across ages. General study points: Reliance upon unsorted PBMCs precluded definitive naive versus antigen-experienced comparison.

The CDR3 sequence is 12 residues long. Germline loops: CDR1 DFQATT, CDR2 SNEGSKA (reference sequence). V gave up 6 bases and J gave up 2 bases, with 10 bases separating them. For this clonotype: Its antigen is still unknown.

Combining a sample-barcoded 5' primer with a J-beta primer mix, a second PCR ran for roughly 6 to 11 cycles. Each cDNA molecule was tagged by a template-switch adaptor that had 12 random nucleotides. TCRdb redid the calling of the 5' RACE reads with MiXCR, one entry per CDR3 protein. The sample comprises 500,000 to 600,000 distinct CDR3 sequences, 25% to 30% of which are singletons, and approximately 17% rests with the top ten. Material for sequencing was blood. V and J are TRBV20-1 and TRBJ2-5; D remains ambiguous. The sequence derives from a woman in her seventies in good health. CDR3 region: CSAVAFQETQYF. The CDR3 coding sequence is TGCAGTGCGGTAGCCTTTCAAGAGACCCAGTACTTC.